This is a list of T cell receptor beta chains from one sample in a study of graft-versus-host responses after intestinal transplantation. Sequencing was performed with immunoSEQ multiplex PCR; in TCRdb, only in-frame clones are kept and a portion is missing. The data hold roughly 5,500 clones, with roughly 30% observed a single time. The source material was alloreactive CD4+ T cells from a mixed lymphocyte reaction culture, sampled before transplantation. These receptors were collected from a human patient who was an organ donor for intestinal transplantation. Both conserved end residues are part of each CDR3. A D gene is named only where the DNA matches it firmly. Where a row states a size, it is once, few, many or the class of an expanded clone; other rows omit it.

d_call j_call clone_size v_call cdr3_nt cdr3_aa
. TRBJ1-1 few TRBV19 TGTGCCAGTAGTATTGGGCAGATTAACACTGAAGCTTTCTTT CASSIGQINTEAFF
TRBD1 TRBJ2-5 . TRBV7-7 TGTGCCAGCAGTTATATGGACAGGTGGGGGGAGACCCAGTACTTC CASSYMDRWGETQYF
. TRBJ2-1 . TRBV15 TGTGCCACCAAGGTTGCCGCGTTCTCCTACAATGAGCAGTTCTTC CATKVAAFSYNEQFF
. TRBJ1-2 . TRBV13 TGTGCCAGCAGCTTAGGAAGGGGTTATGGCTATGGCTACACCTTC CASSLGRGYGYGYTF
TRBD1 TRBJ1-2 medium-sized TRBV5-6 TGTGCCAGCAGCCTTTTTTGGGGGTATCGGACAGGGCGGTACTATGGCTACACCTTC CASSLFWGYRTGRYYGYTF
TRBD2 TRBJ2-3 medium-sized TRBV7-6 TGTGCCAGCAGCTTAGGGCGACGGGAGGTCGGAGGTACGCAGTATTTT CASSLGRREVGGTQYF
. TRBJ1-3 few TRBV6-6 TGTGCCAGCAGTTACGGGGGATCTGGAAACACCATATATTTT CASSYGGSGNTIYF
. TRBJ1-2 few TRBV18 TGTGCCAGCTCACCATTGCAGGGAAACTATGGCTACACCTTC CASSPLQGNYGYTF
. TRBJ2-1 few TRBV11-1 TGTGCCAGCAGCTTAGGCCTAGCGAGTACCTACAATGAGCAGTTCTTC CASSLGLASTYNEQFF
. TRBJ2-7 few TRBV27 TGTGCCAGCAGTTTATCGGCTAGCGTCTCCTACGAGCAGTACTTC CASSLSASVSYEQYF
. TRBJ1-4 few TRBV11-2 TGTGCCAGCTCGAAGATAGGGAGAACTAATGAAAAACTGTTTTTT CASSKIGRTNEKLFF
TRBD2 TRBJ2-3 . TRBV9 TGTGCCAGCAGCGTCGGGACTAGCGGGGGGGCCGTATCAGATACGCAGTATTTT CASSVGTSGGAVSDTQYF
TRBD1 TRBJ1-2 few TRBV6-5 TGTGCCAGCAGGTACTCGACAGGGGGCGACTATGGCTACACCTTC CASRYSTGGDYGYTF
. TRBJ1-1 few TRBV5-8 TGTGCCAGCAGCTTGGGGGCGCACACTGAAGCTTTCTTT CASSLGAHTEAFF
. TRBJ2-5 . TRBV23-1 TGCGCCAGCAGTCAACGGGGTAAGGAGACCCAGTACTTC CASSQRGKETQYF
. TRBJ2-5 . TRBV5-4 TGTGCCAGCAGCGATCCCGGGACAACTAAAGAGACCCAGTACTTC CASSDPGTTKETQYF
TRBD1 TRBJ1-1 . TRBV5-1 TGCGCCAGCAGCTTCGTGGGATTTGGGACAGGGTTAGGGAACACTGAAGCTTTCTTT CASSFVGFGTGLGNTEAFF
TRBD1 TRBJ2-7 . TRBV5-1 TGCGCCAGCAGCGCAGGGGGCTACGAGCAGTACTTC CASSAGGYEQYF
TRBD2 TRBJ2-5 . TRBV7-2 TGTGCCAGCAGCTTAGGGATAGCGGGGGGGCGAGAGACCCAGTACTTC CASSLGIAGGRETQYF
. TRBJ2-7 . TRBV20-1 TGCAGTGCTAGTAGGGGCGCCGAGCAGTACTTC CSASRGAEQYF
TRBD1 TRBJ1-5 . TRBV19 TGTGCCAGTAGTGACAGGGGGCAAGGGAATCAGCCCCAGCATTTT CASSDRGQGNQPQHF
TRBD1 TRBJ1-5 . TRBV6-5 TGTGCCAGCAGTCATCAACAGGGGAATCAGCCCCAGCATTTT CASSHQQGNQPQHF
. TRBJ1-2 . TRBV7-2 TGTGCCAGCAGCTTAGCAGCTAACTATGGCTACACCTTC CASSLAANYGYTF
TRBD1 TRBJ2-1 few TRBV19 TGTGCCAGTAGTAGGACAGGGGATTCTTATGAGCAGTTCTTC CASSRTGDSYEQFF
TRBD1 TRBJ1-1 few TRBV5-4 TGTGCCAGCAGCCTACAGGGGACTGAAGCTTTCTTT CASSLQGTEAFF
TRBD1 TRBJ2-3 few TRBV7-9 TGTGCCAGCAGCTTAGCCCGGACAGGTAGCACAGATACGCAGTATTTT CASSLARTGSTDTQYF
. TRBJ1-2 medium-sized TRBV18 TGTGCCAGCTCACCGGGACAAAAATATGGCTACACCTTC CASSPGQKYGYTF
TRBD1 TRBJ2-7 few TRBV7-9 TGTGCCAGCAGCTTAAAGGGGGCACCTTCCTACGAGCAGTACTTC CASSLKGAPSYEQYF
TRBD1 TRBJ1-2 . TRBV7-2 TGTGCCAGCAGCTTAGGACAGGGCTATGGCTACACCTTC CASSLGQGYGYTF
TRBD1 TRBJ1-5 few TRBV18 TGTGCCTGCTCACCGACAGGGGGCAATCAGCCCCAGCATTTT CACSPTGGNQPQHF
TRBD2 TRBJ2-1 medium-sized TRBV6-5 TGTGCCAGCAGTTACGGACTAGCGGGCCACAATGAGCAGTTCTTC CASSYGLAGHNEQFF
TRBD2 TRBJ2-1 . TRBV6-5 TGTGCCAGCACCGAAGCGGGAACCAATGAGCAGTTCTTC CASTEAGTNEQFF
. TRBJ1-2 few TRBV5-1 TGCGCCAGCAGCTTGGATAGCAACTATGGCTACACCTTC CASSLDSNYGYTF
. TRBJ2-1 large TRBV5-8 TGTGCCAGCAGCTTGGGAAGGGAGGATGAGCAGTTCTTC CASSLGREDEQFF
TRBD2 TRBJ2-3 few TRBV7-1 TGTGCCAGCAGCTTAGGAGGCTTAGCGGGGTACACAGATACGCAGTATTTT CASSLGGLAGYTDTQYF
. TRBJ2-4 few TRBV29-1 TGCAGCGTTGAAGGGGCGGGACGAGCCAAAAACATTCAGTACTTC CSVEGAGRAKNIQYF
. TRBJ2-6 . TRBV7-6 TGTGCCAGCAGCTTCAACCCCCTTTCTGGGGCCAACGTCCTGACTTTC CASSFNPLSGANVLTF
. TRBJ2-1 . TRBV12-5 TGTGCTAGTGGTTTGGTACCCAGGGTAGTCTACAATGAGCAGTTCTTC CASGLVPRVVYNEQFF
. TRBJ2-7 few TRBV9 TGTGCCAGCAGCGTAGCTGAGGGGGGTTACGAGCAGTACTTC CASSVAEGGYEQYF
. TRBJ2-5 few TRBV19 TGTGCCAGTAGTATATCACGGGAGACCCAGTACTTC CASSISRETQYF
TRBD2 TRBJ2-5 medium-sized TRBV7-6 TGTGCCAGCAGCGCCGAGGGTGACAGCGGGGGGCCCCAGTACTTC CASSAEGDSGGPQYF